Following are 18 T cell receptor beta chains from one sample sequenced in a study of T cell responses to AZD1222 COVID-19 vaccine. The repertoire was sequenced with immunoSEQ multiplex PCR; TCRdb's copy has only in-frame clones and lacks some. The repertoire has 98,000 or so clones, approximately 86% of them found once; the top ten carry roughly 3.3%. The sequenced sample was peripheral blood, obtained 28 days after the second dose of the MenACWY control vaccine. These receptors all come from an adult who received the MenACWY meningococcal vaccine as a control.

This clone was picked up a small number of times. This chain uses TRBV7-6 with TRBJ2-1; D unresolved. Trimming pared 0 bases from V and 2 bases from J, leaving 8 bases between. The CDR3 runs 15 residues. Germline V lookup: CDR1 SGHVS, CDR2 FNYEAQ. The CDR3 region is CASSLASGPYNEQFF. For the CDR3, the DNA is TGTGCCAGCAGCTTAGCCTCCGGGCCCTACAATGAGCAGTTCTTC.

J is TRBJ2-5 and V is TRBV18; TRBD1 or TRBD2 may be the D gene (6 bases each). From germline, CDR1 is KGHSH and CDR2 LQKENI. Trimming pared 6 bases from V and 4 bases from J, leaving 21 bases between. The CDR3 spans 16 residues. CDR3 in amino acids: CASSTNPRGAGETQYF. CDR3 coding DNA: TGTGCCAGCTCTACAAACCCTAGGGGGGCAGGAGAGACCCAGTACTTC. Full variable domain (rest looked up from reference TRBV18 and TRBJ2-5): NAGVMQNPRHLVRRRGQEARLRCSPMKGHSHVYWYRQLPEEGLKFMVYLQKENIIDESGMPKERFSAEFPKEGPSILRIQQVVRGDSAAYFCASSTNPRGAGETQYFGPGTRLLVL.

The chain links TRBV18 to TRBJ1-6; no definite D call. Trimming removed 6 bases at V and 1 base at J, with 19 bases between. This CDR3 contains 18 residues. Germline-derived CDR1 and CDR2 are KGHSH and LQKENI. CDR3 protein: CASSPQPPGESYNSPLHF. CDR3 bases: TGTGCCAGCTCCCCCCAACCTCCGGGAGAGTCCTATAATTCACCCCTCCACTTT.

CDR3 in DNA: TGTGCCAGCAGCAAAGGCGGGGGCAGACGCTCCTACGAGCAGTACTTC. It codes for CASSKGGGRRSYEQYF. The chain is built from TRBV21-1 and TRBJ2-7; the table names TRBD2, a call not compared with the DNA. TRBV21-1 is flagged as a pseudogene. The CDR3 sequence is 16 residues long.

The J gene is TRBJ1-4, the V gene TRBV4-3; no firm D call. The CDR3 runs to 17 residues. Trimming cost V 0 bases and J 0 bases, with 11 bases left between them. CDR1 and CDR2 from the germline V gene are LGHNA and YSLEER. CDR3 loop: CASSQELGRATNEKLFF. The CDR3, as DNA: TGCGCCAGCAGCCAAGAACTAGGGCGTGCAACTAATGAAAAACTGTTTTTT.

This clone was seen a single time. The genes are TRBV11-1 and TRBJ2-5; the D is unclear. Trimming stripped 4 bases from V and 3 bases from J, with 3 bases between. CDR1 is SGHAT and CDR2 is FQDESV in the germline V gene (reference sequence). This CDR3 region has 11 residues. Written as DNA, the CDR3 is TGTGCCAGCAGCTCGAAAGAGACCCAGTACTTC. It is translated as CASSSKETQYF.

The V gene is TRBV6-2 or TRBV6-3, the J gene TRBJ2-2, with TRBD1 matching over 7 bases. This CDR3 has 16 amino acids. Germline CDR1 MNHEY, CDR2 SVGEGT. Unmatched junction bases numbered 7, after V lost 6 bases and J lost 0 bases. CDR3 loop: CASSPHRGSNTGELFF. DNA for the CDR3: TGTGCCAGCAGCCCTCACAGGGGATCGAACACCGGGGAGCTGTTTTTT.

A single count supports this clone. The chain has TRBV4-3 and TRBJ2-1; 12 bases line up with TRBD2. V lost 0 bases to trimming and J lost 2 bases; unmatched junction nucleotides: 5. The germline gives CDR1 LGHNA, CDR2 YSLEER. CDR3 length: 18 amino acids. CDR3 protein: CASSQDGLAGGAYNEQFF. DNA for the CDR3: TGCGCCAGCAGCCAAGATGGGCTAGCGGGGGGGGCCTACAATGAGCAGTTCTTC.

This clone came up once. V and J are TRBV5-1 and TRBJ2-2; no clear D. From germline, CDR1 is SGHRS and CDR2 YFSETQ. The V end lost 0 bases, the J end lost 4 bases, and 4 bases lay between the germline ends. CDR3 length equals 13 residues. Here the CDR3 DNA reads TGCGCCAGCAGCTTGGAGTTCACCGGGGAGCTGTTTTTT. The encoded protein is CASSLEFTGELFF.

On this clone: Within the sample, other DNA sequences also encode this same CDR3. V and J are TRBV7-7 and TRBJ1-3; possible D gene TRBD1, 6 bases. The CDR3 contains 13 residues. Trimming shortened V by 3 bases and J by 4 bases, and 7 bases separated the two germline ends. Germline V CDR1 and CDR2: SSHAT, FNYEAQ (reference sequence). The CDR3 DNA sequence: TGTGCCAGCAGCTTGGACAGAGGAAACACCATATATTTT. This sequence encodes CASSLDRGNTIYF.

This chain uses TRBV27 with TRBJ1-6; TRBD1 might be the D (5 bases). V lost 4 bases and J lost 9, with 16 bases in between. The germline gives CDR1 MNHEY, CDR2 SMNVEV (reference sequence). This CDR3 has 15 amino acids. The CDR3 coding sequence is TGTGCCAGCAGTTCCGGGACGGGAGTGGGTTCACCCCTCCACTTT. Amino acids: CASSSGTGVGSPLHF.

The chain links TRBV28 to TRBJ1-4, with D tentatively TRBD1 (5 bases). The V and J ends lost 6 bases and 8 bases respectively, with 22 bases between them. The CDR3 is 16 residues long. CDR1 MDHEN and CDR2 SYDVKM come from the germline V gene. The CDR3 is CASRIATGGWHEKLFF. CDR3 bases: TGTGCCAGCAGGATAGCCACAGGCGGTTGGCACGAAAAACTGTTTTTT.

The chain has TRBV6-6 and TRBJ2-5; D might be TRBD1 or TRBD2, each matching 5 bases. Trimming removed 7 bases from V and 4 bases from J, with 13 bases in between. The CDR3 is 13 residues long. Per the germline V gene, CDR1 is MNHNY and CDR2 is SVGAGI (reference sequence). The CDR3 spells CASTPGTRETQYF. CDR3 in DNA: TGTGCCAGCACCCCAGGGACCCGAGAGACCCAGTACTTC.

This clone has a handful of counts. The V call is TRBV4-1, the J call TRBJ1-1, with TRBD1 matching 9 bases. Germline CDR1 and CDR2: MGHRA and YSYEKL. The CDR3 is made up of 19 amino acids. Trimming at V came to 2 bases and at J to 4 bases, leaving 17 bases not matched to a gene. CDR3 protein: CASSQTRVVRTGVRTEAFF. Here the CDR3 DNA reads TGCGCCAGCAGCCAAACCCGGGTCGTCAGGACAGGGGTACGCACTGAAGCTTTCTTT.

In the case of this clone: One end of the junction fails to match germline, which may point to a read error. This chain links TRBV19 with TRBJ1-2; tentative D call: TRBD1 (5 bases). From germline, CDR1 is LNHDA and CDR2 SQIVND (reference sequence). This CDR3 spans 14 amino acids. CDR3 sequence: CASSPPGPNYGYTF. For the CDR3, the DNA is TGTGCCAGTAGTCCCCCAGGGCCTAATTATGGCTACACCTTC.

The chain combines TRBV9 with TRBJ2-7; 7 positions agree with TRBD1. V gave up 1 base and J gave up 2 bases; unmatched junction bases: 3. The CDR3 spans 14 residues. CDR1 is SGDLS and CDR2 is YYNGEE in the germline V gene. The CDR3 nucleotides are TGTGCCAGCAGCGTATCAGGGGGTACCTACGAGCAGTACTTC. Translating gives CASSVSGGTYEQYF. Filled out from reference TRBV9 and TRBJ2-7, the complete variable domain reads DSGVTQTPKHLITATGQRVTLRCSPRSGDLSVYWYQQSLDQGLQFLIQYYNGEERAKGNILERFSAQQFPDLHSELNLSSLELGDSALYFCASSVSGGTYEQYFGPGTRLTVT.

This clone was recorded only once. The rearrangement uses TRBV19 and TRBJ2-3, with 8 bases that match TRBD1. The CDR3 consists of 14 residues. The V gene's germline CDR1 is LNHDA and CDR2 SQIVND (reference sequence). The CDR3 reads CATGEGLGTDTQYF. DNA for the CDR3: TGTGCGACAGGGGAAGGACTGGGCACAGATACGCAGTATTTT.

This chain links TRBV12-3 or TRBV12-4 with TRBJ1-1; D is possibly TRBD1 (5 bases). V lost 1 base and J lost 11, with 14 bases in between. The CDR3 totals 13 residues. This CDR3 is CASSLGQHMWAFF. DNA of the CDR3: TGTGCCAGCAGTTTAGGACAGCATATGTGGGCTTTCTTT.